The present entry profiles one T cell receptor beta chain with its context. Seattle-derived patients entered the study during active infection and were followed longitudinally. The record originates from a study of blood T cell repertoires in COVID-19. At the level of the study: Acute and convalescent COVID-19 specimens originated in the United States, Italy and Spain. From T cells, B-cell-depleted T cells, or PBMCs came the material, which was cDNA or gDNA.

As originally analysed: Nucleated cell number was recorded as an estimate derived from reference gene primer amplification. The table came from immunoSEQ multiplex PCR; TCRdb's copy has only in-frame clones and leaves some out. V and J calls plus clone size are reproduced from that table; the DNA served to infer D and trimming. The sample records about 200,000 clones, nearly 90% being singletons. This CDR3 is built from 14 residues. Between the trimmed V and J ends, which lost 1 base and 7 bases, there was a span of 10 bases. Germline CDR1 is SEHNR and CDR2 is FQNEAQ (reference sequence). The V and J genes are TRBV7-9 and TRBJ2-2, with D possibly being TRBD2 (5 bases). This receptor was obtained from a man aged 50-59 years with COVID-19, enrolled during active disease. Material for sequencing was peripheral blood. CDR3 sequence reads: CASSLETRVGELFF. For the CDR3, the DNA is TGTGCCAGCAGCTTAGAAACGAGGGTCGGGGAGCTGTTTTTT.